These 27 T cell receptor beta chains were all obtained from the same sample, sequenced in a study of T cell repertoires in cytomegalovirus infection. One entry per CDR3 protein results from TCRdb running MiXCR on the reads. The data contain around 450,000 distinct CDR3 sequences, about 33% of them singletons. The sample consisted of PBMCs. The source of these receptors is a human donor in good health (CMV status not recorded). Some clones in this sample may be carry-over from other donors' samples.

This clonotype showed up just a few times. The genes are TRBV19 and TRBJ2-1, with D tentatively TRBD2 (6 bases). Germline-derived CDR1 and CDR2 are LNHDA and SQIVND (reference sequence). This CDR3 contains 13 residues. Trimming took off 0 bases at V and 7 bases at J, with 7 bases between the two ends. The CDR3 sequence: CASSIDGTNEQFF. DNA for the CDR3: TGTGCCAGTAGTATAGATGGGACTAATGAGCAGTTCTTC.

This clonotype was found many times. The V gene is TRBV7-2, the J gene TRBJ2-3; TRBD1 aligns across 8 bases. Germline CDR1 reads SGHTA; CDR2 reads FQGNSA. V gave up 4 bases and J gave up 4 bases; unmatched junction bases: 7. The CDR3 runs to 15 residues. For the CDR3, the DNA is TGTGCCAGCAGCTATGCAACACAGGGGGCAGATACGCAGTATTTT. Protein sequence: CASSYATQGADTQYF. Supplemented by reference TRBV7-2 and TRBJ2-3, the full variable domain reads GAGVSQSPSNKVTEKGKDVELRCDPISGHTALYWYRQSLGQGLEFLIYFQGNSAPDKSGLPSDRFSAERTGGSVSTLTIQRTQQEDSAVYLCASSYATQGADTQYFGPGTRLTVL.

This clonotype was seen a few times. The rearrangement links TRBV6-2 or TRBV6-3 to TRBJ2-5; D is possibly TRBD2 (8 bases). CDR3 size: 18 residues. V lost 2 bases to trimming and J lost 0 bases, with 19 bases between them. Germline assignment: CDR1 MNHEY and CDR2 SVGEGT. The CDR3 sequence is CASSYPGGFGTDQETQYF. CDR3 DNA sequence: TGTGCCAGCAGTTACCCGGGAGGGTTTGGGACAGACCAAGAGACCCAGTACTTC.

This clonotype has only one observation. The germline gene is not matched at one end of the junction; a read error may be the cause. This chain uses TRBV7-8 with TRBJ2-5, with 10 bases that match TRBD2. Germline V gene sequence: CDR1 SGHVS, CDR2 FQNEAQ. This CDR3 comprises 15 residues. The CDR3 DNA sequence: TGTGCCAGCAGTCGTAGCGGGGGGATTCAAGAGACCCCGTACTTC. Amino acid sequence: CASSRSGGIQETPYF.

The chain uses TRBV7-9 and TRBJ1-2, with 7 nucleotides matching TRBD1. The CDR3 extends over 18 amino acids. The germline V gene has CDR1 SEHNR and CDR2 FQNEAQ (reference sequence). With 1 base clipped from V and 8 bases from J, the junction kept 19 bases outside the gene matches. This chain's CDR3 is CASSLGNRGGLLGDGYTF. CDR3 bases: TGTGCCAGCAGCTTAGGAAACAGGGGAGGGCTTCTCGGAGACGGCTACACCTTC.

There are a few counts of this clonotype. The chain recombines TRBV6-5 with TRBJ2-7; 8 nucleotides agree with TRBD1. V lost 0 bases to trimming and J lost 3 bases; unmatched junction nucleotides: 7. Germline V CDR1 and CDR2: MNHEY, SVGAGI. This CDR3 spans 16 amino acids. The CDR3 protein is CASSYSRDRRFYEQYF. The CDR3 bases are TGTGCCAGCAGTTACTCCCGGGACAGGCGCTTCTACGAGCAGTACTTC.

Only a few counts were recorded for this clonotype. V is TRBV12-3 or TRBV12-4 and J is TRBJ1-4; D uncertain. CDR3 length: 11 residues. Between the trimmed V and J ends, which lost 8 bases and 8 bases, there was a span of 9 bases. The CDR3 DNA is TGTGCCAGCGGTACGCGGGAAAAACTGTTTTTT. The encoded protein is CASGTREKLFF.

The sample holds a few counts of this clonotype. The V call is TRBV28, the J call TRBJ1-6; unclear D gene. Per the germline V gene, CDR1 is MDHEN and CDR2 is SYDVKM. V was trimmed by 7 bases and J by 7 bases, leaving 14 bases between them. The length of the CDR3 is 14 residues. The CDR3 bases are TGTGCCAGCACGAGTAATCGTCGGAATTCACCCCTCCACTTT. It yields the protein CASTSNRRNSPLHF.

The chain combines TRBV2 with TRBJ2-1, with D uncertain. V lost 5 bases and J lost 5, with 7 bases in between. Germline CDR1 and CDR2: SNHLY and FYNNEI. The CDR3 loop spans 12 amino acids. Here the CDR3 DNA reads TGTGCCAGCAGTCGTGATGACAATGAGCAGTTCTTC. Its translation is CASSRDDNEQFF.

Ten or more counts support this clonotype. The chain recombines TRBV7-2 with TRBJ2-7; D call uncertain. Looked up from germline, CDR1 is SGHTA and CDR2 is FQGNSA. V was pared by 2 bases and J by 6 bases, with 8 bases between. The CDR3 consists of 12 residues. CDR3 sequence reads: CASSLRASEQYF. CDR3 in DNA: TGTGCCAGCAGCTTAAGGGCAAGCGAGCAGTACTTC.

This chain uses TRBV19 with TRBJ1-1, with a possible D match to TRBD1 (5 bases). From germline, CDR1 is LNHDA and CDR2 SQIVND (reference sequence). CDR3 length equals 13 residues. Trimming pared 9 bases from V and 4 bases from J, leaving 15 bases between. CDR3 amino acids: CASDVVGTTEAFF. The CDR3 DNA follows: TGTGCCAGCGATGTGGTAGGGACCACTGAAGCTTTCTTT.

This chain uses TRBV5-6 with TRBJ2-1, with TRBD2 identical over 7 bases. The CDR3 covers 15 residues. Germline V gene sequence: CDR1 SGHDT, CDR2 YYEEEE. The J segment lost 4 bases and the V segment lost 0 bases, leaving 4 bases of the junction unmatched. CDR3 DNA: TGTGCCAGCAGCTTGGAACCTAGCGGTTACAATGAGCAGTTCTTC. It encodes CASSLEPSGYNEQFF.

The chain is built from TRBV20-1 and TRBJ1-3; D is perhaps TRBD1 (5 bases). This CDR3 is 14 amino acids long. Germline V gene sequence: CDR1 DFQATT, CDR2 SNEGSKA (reference sequence). Trimming took 5 bases from V and 0 from J, leaving 11 bases between them. The CDR3 here is CSAQDRHSGNTIYF. The DNA for the CDR3 is TGCAGTGCTCAAGACAGACACTCTGGAAACACCATATATTTT.

Remarks on this clonotype: The conserved closing phenylalanine or tryptophan is absent in this CDR3, likely reflecting a read error. The V call is TRBV5-4, the J call TRBJ1-2; D remains ambiguous. The CDR3 runs 15 residues. Between the trimmed V and J ends, which lost 0 bases and 0 bases, there was a span of 9 bases. CDR1 SGHNT and CDR2 YYREEE come from the germline V gene (reference sequence). This CDR3 reads CASSLGRSSNYGYTL. The CDR3, as DNA: TGTGCCAGCAGCTTGGGACGCTCCTCTAACTATGGCTACACCTTA.

This clonotype was found many times. V and J are TRBV7-2 and TRBJ2-7; D ambiguous. The length of the CDR3 is 12 residues. V dropped 3 bases and J dropped 6 bases, with 9 bases sitting between them. Germline assignment: CDR1 SGHTA and CDR2 FQGNSA. Here the CDR3 DNA reads TGTGCCAGCAGCTTTTCGGGCGTCGAGCAGTACTTC. As protein: CASSFSGVEQYF.

The rearrangement uses TRBV6-6 and TRBJ2-7, with D unclear. CDR3 length: 15 residues. V lost 0 bases and J 5 bases, leaving 14 bases between the germline ends. The germline V gene has CDR1 MNHNY and CDR2 SVGAGI (reference sequence). CDR3 region: CASSYSLARMNEQYF. For the CDR3, the DNA is TGTGCCAGCAGTTACTCTTTGGCTAGGATGAACGAGCAGTACTTC.

This chain joins TRBV6-6 and TRBJ2-6; tentative D call: TRBD1 (5 bases). CDR1 and CDR2 (germline): MNHNY, SVGAGI (reference sequence). The germline V and J ends were trimmed by 0 bases and 2 bases, with 11 bases remaining between them. CDR3 length: 17 residues. The CDR3 DNA is TGTGCCAGCAGTTACTCGCAGGGTTTTGCTGGGGCCAACGTCCTGACTTTC. The encoded protein is CASSYSQGFAGANVLTF.

This clonotype was detected once. This clone may be a read error of a much larger clone one base away. V usage is TRBV7-2 and J usage is TRBJ1-5; 10 nucleotides line up with TRBD1. This CDR3 spans 14 amino acids. V was clipped by 4 bases and J by 10 bases; unmatched bases: 7. CDR1 and CDR2 (germline): SGHTA, FQGNSA. CDR3 loop: CASSWDRGAHPQHF. CDR3 nucleotide sequence: TGTGCCAGCAGCTGGGACAGGGGAGCTCATCCCCAGCATTTT. The full variable domain, with the rest looked up from reference TRBV7-2 and TRBJ1-5, is GAGVSQSPSNKVTEKGKDVELRCDPISGHTALYWYRQSLGQGLEFLIYFQGNSAPDKSGLPSDRFSAERTGGSVSTLTIQRTQQEDSAVYLCASSWDRGAHPQHFGDGTRLSIL.

The rearrangement joins TRBV20-1 to TRBJ1-2, with a tentative D call TRBD1 (5 bases). V gave up 5 bases and J gave up 12 bases, with 13 bases separating them. This CDR3 is built from 10 residues. Germline lookup yields CDR1 DFQATT and CDR2 SNEGSKA (reference sequence). The CDR3 loop is CSASPGGDTF. Written as DNA, the CDR3 is TGCAGTGCTTCCCCCGGAGGGGACACCTTC.

J is TRBJ2-5 and V is TRBV7-6, with D perhaps TRBD2 (6 bases). The CDR3 loop spans 14 amino acids. Germline CDR1 reads SGHVS; CDR2 reads FNYEAQ. V lost 3 bases, J lost 1 base, and 9 bases lay in between. In nucleotides, the CDR3 is TGTGCCAGCAGCTTTTTAGCGGCCCAAGAGACCCAGTACTTC. It encodes CASSFLAAQETQYF.

This clonotype turned up a few times. The genes are TRBV7-6 and TRBJ1-6; D gene uncertain. Germline CDR1 and CDR2: SGHVS and FNYEAQ. This CDR3 region has 16 residues. V lost 0 bases to trimming and J lost 0 bases, with 6 bases between them. The CDR3 loop is CASSLATSSYNSPLHF. The CDR3 DNA follows: TGTGCCAGCAGCTTAGCGACCAGCTCCTATAATTCACCCCTCCACTTT.

J is TRBJ2-3 and V is TRBV6-2 or TRBV6-3; possible D gene TRBD2, 6 bases. The V gene lost 6 bases and the J gene lost 2 bases, with 12 bases spanning the gap. This CDR3 region has 14 residues. Looked up from germline, CDR1 is MNHEY and CDR2 is SVGEGT. For the CDR3, the DNA is TGTGCCAGCAGCGTGACTAGATCCACAGATACGCAGTATTTT. As protein: CASSVTRSTDTQYF.

The chain links TRBV6-1 to TRBJ2-2; TRBD2 is a possible D gene (5 bases). Per germline, CDR1 MNHNS and CDR2 SASEGT. The length of the CDR3 is 14 residues. Trimming stripped 4 bases from V and 6 bases from J, with 12 bases between. CDR3 in DNA: TGTGCCAGCAGTGTCGGGGTGGGTTCCGGGGAGCTGTTTTTT. It specifies CASSVGVGSGELFF.

This clonotype was counted only a few times. In this CDR3 the conserved last residue, phenylalanine or tryptophan, is missing, so a read error is likely. The chain carries TRBV7-6 and TRBJ2-1; D is ambiguous. The germline V gene encodes CDR1 SGHVS and CDR2 FNYEAQ. Trimming took 5 bases from V and 7 from J, leaving 18 bases between them. The CDR3 contains 15 residues. The CDR3 sequence is CASSKPGREKNEQFL. CDR3 nucleotides: TGTGCCAGCAGCAAACCGGGCCGAGAGAAAAATGAGCAGTTCTTA.

This chain connects TRBV11-2 to TRBJ2-5, with D uncertain. Germline loops: CDR1 SGHAT, CDR2 FQNNGV. This CDR3 contains 16 residues. The V gene lost 3 bases and the J gene lost 3 bases, with 17 bases spanning the gap. The CDR3 region is CASSFPPSAEKETQYF. As DNA, the CDR3 is TGTGCCAGCAGCTTCCCCCCTTCGGCGGAAAAAGAGACCCAGTACTTC.

This clonotype was detected a few times. The chain couples TRBV10-3 to TRBJ1-1; D is unresolved. Germline V gene data show CDR1 as ENHRY and CDR2 as SYGVKD. Between the trimmed V and J ends, which lost 3 bases and 0 bases, there was a span of 11 bases. The CDR3 contains 15 residues. This chain's CDR3 is CAISEKGQMNTEAFF. In nucleotides, the CDR3 is TGTGCCATCAGTGAAAAAGGGCAAATGAACACTGAAGCTTTCTTT.

On this clonotype: One end of the junction varies from germline; a read error may be responsible. V usage is TRBV19 and J usage is TRBJ2-5, with D tentatively TRBD1 (6 bases). Per the germline V gene, CDR1 is LNHDA and CDR2 is SQIVND (reference sequence). This CDR3 has 13 residues. CDR3 in DNA: TGTGCCAGTAGCTGGACCTCAGGGGAGACCCAGGACTTC. Its protein product is CASSWTSGETQDF.